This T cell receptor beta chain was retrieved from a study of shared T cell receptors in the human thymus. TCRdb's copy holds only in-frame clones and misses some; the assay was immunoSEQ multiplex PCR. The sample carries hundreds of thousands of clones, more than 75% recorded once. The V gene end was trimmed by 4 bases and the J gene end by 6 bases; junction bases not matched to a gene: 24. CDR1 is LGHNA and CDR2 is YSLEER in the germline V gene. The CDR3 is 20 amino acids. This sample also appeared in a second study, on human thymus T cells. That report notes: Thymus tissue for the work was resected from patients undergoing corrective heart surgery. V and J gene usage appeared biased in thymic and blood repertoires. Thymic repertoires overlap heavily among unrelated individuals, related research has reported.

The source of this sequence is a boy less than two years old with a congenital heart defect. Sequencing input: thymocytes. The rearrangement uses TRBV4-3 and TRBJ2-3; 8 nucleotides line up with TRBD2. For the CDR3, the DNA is TGCGCCAGCAGCCCGGAATTCGGGGGGGGGTCCCAGCTTATAAGTGATACGCAGTATTTT. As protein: CASSPEFGGGSQLISDTQYF.